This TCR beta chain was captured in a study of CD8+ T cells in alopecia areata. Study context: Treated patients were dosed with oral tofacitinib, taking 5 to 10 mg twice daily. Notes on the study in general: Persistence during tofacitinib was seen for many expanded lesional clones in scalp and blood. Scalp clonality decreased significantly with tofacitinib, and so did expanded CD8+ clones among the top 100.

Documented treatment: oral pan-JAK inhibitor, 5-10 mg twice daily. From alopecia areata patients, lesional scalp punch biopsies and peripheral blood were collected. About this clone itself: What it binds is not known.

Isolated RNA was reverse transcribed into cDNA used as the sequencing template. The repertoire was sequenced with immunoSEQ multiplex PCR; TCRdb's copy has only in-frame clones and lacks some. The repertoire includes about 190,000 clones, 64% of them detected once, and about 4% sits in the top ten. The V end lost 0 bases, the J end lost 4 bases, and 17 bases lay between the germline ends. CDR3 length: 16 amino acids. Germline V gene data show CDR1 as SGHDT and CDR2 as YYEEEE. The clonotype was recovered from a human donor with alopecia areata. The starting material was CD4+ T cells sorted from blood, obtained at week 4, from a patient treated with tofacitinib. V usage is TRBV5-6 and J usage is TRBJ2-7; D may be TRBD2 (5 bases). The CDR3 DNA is TGTGCCAGCAGCTTGGGTTCGGGGAGCATCATGTACGAGCAGTACTTC. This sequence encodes CASSLGSGSIMYEQYF. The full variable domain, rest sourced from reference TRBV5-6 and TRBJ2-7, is DAGVTQSPTHLIKTRGQQVTLRCSPKSGHDTVSWYQQALGQGPQFIFQYYEEEERQRGNFPDRFSGHQFPNYSSELNVNALLLGDSALYLCASSLGSGSIMYEQYFGPGTRLTVT.